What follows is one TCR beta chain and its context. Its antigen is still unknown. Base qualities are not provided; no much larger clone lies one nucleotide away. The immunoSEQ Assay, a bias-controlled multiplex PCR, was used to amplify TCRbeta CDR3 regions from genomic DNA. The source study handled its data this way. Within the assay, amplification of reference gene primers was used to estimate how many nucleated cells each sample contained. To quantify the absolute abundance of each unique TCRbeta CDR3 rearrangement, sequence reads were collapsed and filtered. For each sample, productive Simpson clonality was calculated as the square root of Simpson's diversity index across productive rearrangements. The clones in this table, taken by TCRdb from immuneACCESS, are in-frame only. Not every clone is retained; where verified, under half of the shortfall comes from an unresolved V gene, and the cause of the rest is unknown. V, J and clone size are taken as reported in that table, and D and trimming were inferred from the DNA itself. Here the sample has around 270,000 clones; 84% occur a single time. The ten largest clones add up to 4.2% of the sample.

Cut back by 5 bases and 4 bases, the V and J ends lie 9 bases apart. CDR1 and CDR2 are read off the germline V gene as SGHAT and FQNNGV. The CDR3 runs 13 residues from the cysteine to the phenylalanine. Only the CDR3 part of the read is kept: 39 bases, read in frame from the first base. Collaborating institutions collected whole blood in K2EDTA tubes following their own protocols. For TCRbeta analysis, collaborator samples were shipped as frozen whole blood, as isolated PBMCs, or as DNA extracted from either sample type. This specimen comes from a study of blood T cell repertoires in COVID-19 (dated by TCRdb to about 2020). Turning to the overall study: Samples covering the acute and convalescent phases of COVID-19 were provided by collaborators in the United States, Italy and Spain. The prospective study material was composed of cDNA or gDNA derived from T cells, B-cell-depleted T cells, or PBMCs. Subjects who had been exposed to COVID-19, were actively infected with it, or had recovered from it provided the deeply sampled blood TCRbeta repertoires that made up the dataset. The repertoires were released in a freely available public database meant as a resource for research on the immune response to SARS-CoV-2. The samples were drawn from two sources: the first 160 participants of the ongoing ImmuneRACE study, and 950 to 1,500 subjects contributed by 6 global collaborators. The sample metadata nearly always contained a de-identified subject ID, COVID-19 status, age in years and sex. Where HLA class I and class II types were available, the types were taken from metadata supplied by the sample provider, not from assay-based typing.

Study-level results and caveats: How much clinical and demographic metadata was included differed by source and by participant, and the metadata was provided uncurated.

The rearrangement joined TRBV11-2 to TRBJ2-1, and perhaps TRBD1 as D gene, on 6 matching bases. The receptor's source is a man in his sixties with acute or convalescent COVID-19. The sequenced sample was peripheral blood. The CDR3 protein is CASSTDRYNEQFF. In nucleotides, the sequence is TGTGCCAGCAGCACAGACAGGTACAATGAGCAGTTCTTC.